The present entry profiles one T cell receptor beta chain with its context. The data were obtained in a study of T cells after yellow fever vaccination. V gave up 6 bases and J gave up 6 bases; unmatched junction bases: 4. In germline, CDR1 is SEHNR, CDR2 FQNEAQ (reference sequence). This CDR3 contains 13 residues. TCRdb ran MiXCR on the 5' RACE reads and lists one entry per CDR3 protein. Of 50,000 to 60,000 distinct CDR3 sequences in the sample, about 6.3% were seen once. Regarding the study as a whole: The study found a weaker secondary response that peaked faster, day 5 versus 15. Clones that expanded after primary vaccination mostly reappeared after the booster (roughly 97% CD4, around 87% CD8).

This clonotype was obtained from a man younger than 30 who received the YFV17D yellow fever vaccine. V gene TRBV7-9 combines with J gene TRBJ1-4; 7 nucleotides align to TRBD1. The sample here was CD8+ T cells not binding an NS4B(214-222) dextramer, sorted from PBMCs, taken more than 35 days after the first yellow fever vaccination. CDR3 amino acids: CASRRDSDEKLFF. In DNA, the CDR3 is TGTGCCAGCAGGCGGGACAGCGATGAAAAACTGTTTTTT.